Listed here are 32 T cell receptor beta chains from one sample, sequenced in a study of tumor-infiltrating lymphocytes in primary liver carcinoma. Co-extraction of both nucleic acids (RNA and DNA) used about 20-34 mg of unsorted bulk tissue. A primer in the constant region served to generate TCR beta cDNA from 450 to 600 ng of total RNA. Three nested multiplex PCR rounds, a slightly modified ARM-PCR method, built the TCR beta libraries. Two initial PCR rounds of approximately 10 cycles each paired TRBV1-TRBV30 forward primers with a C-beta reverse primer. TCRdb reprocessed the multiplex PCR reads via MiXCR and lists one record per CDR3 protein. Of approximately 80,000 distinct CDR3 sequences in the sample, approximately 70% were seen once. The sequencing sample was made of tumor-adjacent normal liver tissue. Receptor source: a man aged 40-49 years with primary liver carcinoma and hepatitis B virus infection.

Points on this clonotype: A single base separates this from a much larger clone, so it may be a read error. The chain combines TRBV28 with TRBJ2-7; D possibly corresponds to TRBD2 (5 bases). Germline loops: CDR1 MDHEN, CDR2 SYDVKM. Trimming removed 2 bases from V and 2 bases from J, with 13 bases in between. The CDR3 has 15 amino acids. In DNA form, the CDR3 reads TGTGCCAGCAGTTTAATGAGGACTGAAACCTACGAGCAGTACTTC. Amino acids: CASSLMRTETYEQYF.

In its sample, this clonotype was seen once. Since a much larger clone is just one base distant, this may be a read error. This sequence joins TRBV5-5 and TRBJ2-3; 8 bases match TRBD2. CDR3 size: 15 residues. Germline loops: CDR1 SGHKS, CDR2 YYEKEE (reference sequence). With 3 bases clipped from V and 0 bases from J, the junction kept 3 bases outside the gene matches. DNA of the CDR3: TGTGCCAGCAGCTCCGGGAGGGCTAGCACAGATACGCAGTATTTT. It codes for CASSSGRASTDTQYF.

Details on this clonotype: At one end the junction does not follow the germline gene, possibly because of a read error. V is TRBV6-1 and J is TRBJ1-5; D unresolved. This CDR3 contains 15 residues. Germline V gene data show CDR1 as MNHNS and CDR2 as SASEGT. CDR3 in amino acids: CASSEISYSNQPQLF. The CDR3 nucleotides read TGTGCTAGCAGTGAAATCTCCTATAGTAATCAGCCCCAGCTTTTT.

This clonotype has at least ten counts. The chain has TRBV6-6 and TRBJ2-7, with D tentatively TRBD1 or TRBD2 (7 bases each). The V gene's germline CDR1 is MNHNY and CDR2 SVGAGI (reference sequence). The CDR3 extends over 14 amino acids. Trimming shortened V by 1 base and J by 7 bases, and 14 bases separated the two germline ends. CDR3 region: CASSYLGEGQEQYF. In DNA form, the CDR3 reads TGTGCCAGCAGTTACTTGGGGGAGGGACAGGAGCAGTACTTC.

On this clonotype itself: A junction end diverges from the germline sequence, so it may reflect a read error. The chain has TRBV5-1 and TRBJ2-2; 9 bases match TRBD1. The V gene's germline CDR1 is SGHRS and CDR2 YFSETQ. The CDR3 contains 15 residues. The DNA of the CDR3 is TGCGCCAGCAGCACTTCCGGGACAGGGACCGGGGAGCAGTTTTTT. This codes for CASSTSGTGTGEQFF. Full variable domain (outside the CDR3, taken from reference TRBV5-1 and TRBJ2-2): KAGVTQTPRYLIKTRGQQVTLSCSPISGHRSVSWYQQTPGQGLQFLFEYFSETQRNKGNFPGRFSGRQFSNSRSEMNVSTLELGDSALYLCASSTSGTGTGEQFFGEGSRLTVL.

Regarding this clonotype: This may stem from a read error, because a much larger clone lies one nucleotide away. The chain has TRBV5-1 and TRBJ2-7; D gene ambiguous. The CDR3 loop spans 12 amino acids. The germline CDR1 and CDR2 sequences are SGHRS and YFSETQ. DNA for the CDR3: TGCGCCAGCAGCGACGGAACCTACGGGCAGTACTTC. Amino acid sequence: CASSDGTYGQYF.

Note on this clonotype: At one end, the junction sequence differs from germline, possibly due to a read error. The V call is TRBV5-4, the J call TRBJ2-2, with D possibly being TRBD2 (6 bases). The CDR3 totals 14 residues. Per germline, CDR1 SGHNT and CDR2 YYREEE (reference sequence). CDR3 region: CASSWGLLTGELVF. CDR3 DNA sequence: TGTGCCAGCAGCTGGGGACTTTTAACCGGGGAGCTGGTTTTT.

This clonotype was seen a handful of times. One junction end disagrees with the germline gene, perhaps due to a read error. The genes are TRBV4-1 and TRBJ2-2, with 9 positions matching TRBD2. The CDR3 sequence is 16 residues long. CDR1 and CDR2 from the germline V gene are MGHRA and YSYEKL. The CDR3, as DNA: TGTGCCAGCAGCCAAGATGCTAGCGGGACAACCGGGAAGCTGTTTTTT. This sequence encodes CASSQDASGTTGKLFF.

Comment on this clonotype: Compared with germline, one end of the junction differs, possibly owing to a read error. For the CDR3, the DNA is TGTGCTATCAGTGAGTCTCCAGGGATGATCACTGAAGCTTTCTTT. Protein sequence: CAISESPGMITEAFF. V usage is TRBV10-3 and J usage is TRBJ1-1; D possibly corresponds to TRBD1 (5 bases). The CDR3 covers 15 residues. Germline CDR1 ENHRY, CDR2 SYGVKD.

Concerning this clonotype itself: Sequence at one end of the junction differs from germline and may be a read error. The CDR3 DNA sequence: TGTGTCATCAGGGACTCCCTAAATTCACCCCTCCACTTT. Encoded protein: CVIRDSLNSPLHF. The chain recombines TRBV10-3 with TRBJ1-6, with D possibly being TRBD1 (5 bases). The CDR3 length is 13 residues. The V gene's germline CDR1 is ENHRY and CDR2 SYGVKD.

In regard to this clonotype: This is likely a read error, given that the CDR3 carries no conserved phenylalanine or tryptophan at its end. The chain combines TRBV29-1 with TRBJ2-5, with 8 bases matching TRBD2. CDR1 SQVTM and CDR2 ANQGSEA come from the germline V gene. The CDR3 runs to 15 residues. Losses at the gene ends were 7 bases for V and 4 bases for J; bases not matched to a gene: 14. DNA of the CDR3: TGCAGCGCCTACGGGACTAGGTTCGTTGGAGAGACCCAGTACTTA. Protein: CSAYGTRFVGETQYL.

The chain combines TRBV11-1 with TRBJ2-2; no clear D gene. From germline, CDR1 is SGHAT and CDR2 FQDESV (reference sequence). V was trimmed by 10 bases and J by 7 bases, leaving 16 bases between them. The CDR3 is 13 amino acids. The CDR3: CAISLVRFGELFF. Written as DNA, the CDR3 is TGTGCCATCTCCTTAGTACGTTTCGGGGAGCTGTTTTTT.

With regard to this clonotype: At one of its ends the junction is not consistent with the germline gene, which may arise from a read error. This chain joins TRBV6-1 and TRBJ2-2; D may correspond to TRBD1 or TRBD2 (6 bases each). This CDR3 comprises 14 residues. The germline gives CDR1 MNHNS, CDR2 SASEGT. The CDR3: CASSGRTDIGELFF. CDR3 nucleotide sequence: TGTGCCAGTAGTGGGAGGACAGACATCGGGGAGCTGTTTTTT.

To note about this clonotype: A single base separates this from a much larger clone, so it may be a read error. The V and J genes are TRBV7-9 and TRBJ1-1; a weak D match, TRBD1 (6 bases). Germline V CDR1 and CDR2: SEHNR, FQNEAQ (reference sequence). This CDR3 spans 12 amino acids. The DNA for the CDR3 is TGTACCAGCAGCAACAGGGCCACTGAAGCTTTCTTT. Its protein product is CTSSNRATEAFF.

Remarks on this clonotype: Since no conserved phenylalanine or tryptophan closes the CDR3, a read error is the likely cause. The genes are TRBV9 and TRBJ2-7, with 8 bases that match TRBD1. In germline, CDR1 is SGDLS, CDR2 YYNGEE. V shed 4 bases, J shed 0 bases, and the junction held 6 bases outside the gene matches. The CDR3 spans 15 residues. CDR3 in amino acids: CASSTGQGVSYEQYS. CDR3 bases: TGTGCCAGCAGCACTGGACAGGGTGTCTCCTACGAGCAGTACTCC.

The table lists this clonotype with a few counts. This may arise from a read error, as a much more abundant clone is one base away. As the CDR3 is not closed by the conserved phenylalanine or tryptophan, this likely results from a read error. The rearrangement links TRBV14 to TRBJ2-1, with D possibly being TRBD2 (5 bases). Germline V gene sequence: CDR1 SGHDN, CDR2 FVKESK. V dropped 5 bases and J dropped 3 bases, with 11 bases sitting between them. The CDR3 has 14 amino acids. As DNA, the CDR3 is TGTGCCAGCAGCTTAGAGCGGTTCTACAATGAGCAGTTCCTC. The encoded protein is CASSLERFYNEQFL.

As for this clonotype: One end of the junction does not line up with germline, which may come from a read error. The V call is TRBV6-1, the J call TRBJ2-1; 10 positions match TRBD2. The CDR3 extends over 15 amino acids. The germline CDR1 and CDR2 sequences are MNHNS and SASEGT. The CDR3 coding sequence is TGTGCTAGCAGTGAATTAGCGGGAGGTCATAATGTGCAGTTCTTC. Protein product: CASSELAGGHNVQFF.

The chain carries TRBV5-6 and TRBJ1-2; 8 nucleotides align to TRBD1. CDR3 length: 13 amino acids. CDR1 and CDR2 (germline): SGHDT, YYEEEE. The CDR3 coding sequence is TGTGTCAGTAACTTGGTTGGGACAGGAGGCTACACCTTC. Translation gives CVSNLVGTGGYTF.

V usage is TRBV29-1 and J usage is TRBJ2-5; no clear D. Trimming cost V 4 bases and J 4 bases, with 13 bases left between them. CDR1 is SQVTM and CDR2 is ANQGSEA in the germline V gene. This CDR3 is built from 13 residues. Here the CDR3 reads CSVVTGPRETQYF. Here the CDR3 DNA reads TGCAGCGTTGTAACCGGGCCCCGAGAGACCCAGTACTTC.

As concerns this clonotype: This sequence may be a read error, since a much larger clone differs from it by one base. The CDR3 DNA is TGTGCCAGCAACTTACGGGGTGGGGATACGCAGTATTTT. Translated: CASNLRGGDTQYF. The V gene is TRBV12-3 or TRBV12-4, the J gene TRBJ2-3, with D possibly TRBD2 on 5 matching bases. The CDR3 sequence is 13 residues long. V lost 7 bases and J 6 bases, leaving 14 bases between the germline ends.

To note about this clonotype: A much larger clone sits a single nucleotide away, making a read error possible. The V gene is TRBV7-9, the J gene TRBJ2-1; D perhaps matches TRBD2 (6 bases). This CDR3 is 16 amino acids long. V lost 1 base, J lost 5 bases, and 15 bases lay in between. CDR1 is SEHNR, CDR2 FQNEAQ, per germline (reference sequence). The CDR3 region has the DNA TGTGCCAGCAGCTTAGGACGAGTGGCTAGCGACAATGAGCAGTTCTTC. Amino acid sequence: CASSLGRVASDNEQFF.

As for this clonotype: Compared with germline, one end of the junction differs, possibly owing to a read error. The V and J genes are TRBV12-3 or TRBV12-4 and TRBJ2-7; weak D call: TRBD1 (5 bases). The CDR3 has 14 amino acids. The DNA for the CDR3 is TGTGCCAGCAGTAGGGCATGGGGCCTTTACGAGCAGTACTTT. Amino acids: CASSRAWGLYEQYF.

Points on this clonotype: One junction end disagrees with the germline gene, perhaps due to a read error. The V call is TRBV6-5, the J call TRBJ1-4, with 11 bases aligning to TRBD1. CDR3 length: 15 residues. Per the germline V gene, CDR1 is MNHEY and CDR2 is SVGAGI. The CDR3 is CTSSYSRDRGKKLFF. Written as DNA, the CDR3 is TGTACCAGCAGTTACTCGAGGGACAGGGGGAAAAAACTGTTTTTT.

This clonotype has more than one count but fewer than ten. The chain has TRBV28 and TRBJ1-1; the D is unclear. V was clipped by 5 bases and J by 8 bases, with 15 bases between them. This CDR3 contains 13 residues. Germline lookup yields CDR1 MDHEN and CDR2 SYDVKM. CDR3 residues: CASSRLGTIEAFF. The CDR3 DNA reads TGTGCCAGCAGTCGCCTAGGTACCATAGAAGCTTTCTTT.

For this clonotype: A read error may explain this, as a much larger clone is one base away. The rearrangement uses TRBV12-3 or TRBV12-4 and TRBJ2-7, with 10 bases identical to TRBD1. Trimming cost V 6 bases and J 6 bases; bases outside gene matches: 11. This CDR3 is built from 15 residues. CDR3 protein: CASSRAGTGAFEQYF. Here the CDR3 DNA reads TGTGCCAGCAGCCGGGCCGGGACAGGGGCTTTCGAGCAGTACTTC.

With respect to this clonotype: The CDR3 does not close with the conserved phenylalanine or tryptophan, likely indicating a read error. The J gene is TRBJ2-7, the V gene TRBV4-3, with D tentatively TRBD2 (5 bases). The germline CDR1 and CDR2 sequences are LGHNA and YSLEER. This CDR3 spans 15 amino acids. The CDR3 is CASSQEAGGGYEQYI. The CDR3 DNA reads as TGCGCCAGTAGCCAAGAAGCTGGCGGAGGATACGAGCAGTACATC.

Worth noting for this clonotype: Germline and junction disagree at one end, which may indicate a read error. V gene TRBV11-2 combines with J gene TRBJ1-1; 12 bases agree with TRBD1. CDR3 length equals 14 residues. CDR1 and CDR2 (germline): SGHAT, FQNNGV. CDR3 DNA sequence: TGTGCCAGGAACAAGGGACAGGGGGCCGGTGAAGCTCTCTTT. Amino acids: CARNKGQGAGEALF. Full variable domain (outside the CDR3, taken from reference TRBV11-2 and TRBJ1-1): EAGVAQSPRYKIIEKRQSVAFWCNPISGHATLYWYQQILGQGPKLLIQFQNNGVVDDSQLPKDRFSAERLKGVDSTLKIQPAKLEDSAVYLCARNKGQGAGEALFGQGTRLTVV.

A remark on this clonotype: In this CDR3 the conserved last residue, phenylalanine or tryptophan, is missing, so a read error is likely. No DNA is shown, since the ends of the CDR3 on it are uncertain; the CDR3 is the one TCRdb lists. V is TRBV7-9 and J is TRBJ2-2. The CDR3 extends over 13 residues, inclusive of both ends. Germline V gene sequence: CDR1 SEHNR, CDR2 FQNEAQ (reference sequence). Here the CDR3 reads CASSSEITGELFL.

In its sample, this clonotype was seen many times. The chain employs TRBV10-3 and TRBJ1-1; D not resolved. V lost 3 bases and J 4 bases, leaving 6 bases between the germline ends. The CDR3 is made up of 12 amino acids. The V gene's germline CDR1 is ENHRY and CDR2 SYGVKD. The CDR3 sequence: CAISDPSTEAFF. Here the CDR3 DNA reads TGTGCCATCAGTGACCCGTCCACTGAAGCTTTCTTT.

The DNA of the CDR3 is TGTGCCTGTAGCCCCCAGCGGGAGGGATTGTGTGAGCAGTTCTTC. Amino acids: CACSPQREGLCEQFF. The chain combines TRBV11-2 with TRBJ2-1; the match to TRBD2 covers 10 bases. V trimming: 11 bases; J trimming: 9 bases; junction bases outside the gene matches: 16. This CDR3 contains 15 residues. Germline V gene data show CDR1 as SGHAT and CDR2 as FQNNGV.

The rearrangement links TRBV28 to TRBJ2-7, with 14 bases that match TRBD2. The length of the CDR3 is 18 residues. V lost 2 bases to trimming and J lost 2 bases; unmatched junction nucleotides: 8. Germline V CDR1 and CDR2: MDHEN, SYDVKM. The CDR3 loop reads CASSLLMGLAGEAYEQYF. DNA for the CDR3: TGTGCCAGCAGTTTACTCATGGGACTAGCGGGAGAAGCCTACGAGCAGTACTTC.

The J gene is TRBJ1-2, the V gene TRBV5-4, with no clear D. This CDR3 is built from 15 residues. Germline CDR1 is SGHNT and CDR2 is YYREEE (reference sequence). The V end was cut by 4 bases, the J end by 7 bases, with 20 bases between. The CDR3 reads CASSLGEIASTGYTF. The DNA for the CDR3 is TGTGCCAGCAGCCTAGGAGAGATAGCGTCTACTGGCTACACCTTC. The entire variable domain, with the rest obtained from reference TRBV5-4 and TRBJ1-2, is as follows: ETGVTQSPTHLIKTRGQQVTLRCSSQSGHNTVSWYQQALGQGPQFIFQYYREEENGRGNFPPRFSGLQFPNYSSELNVNALELDDSALYLCASSLGEIASTGYTFGSGTRLTVV.